These T cell receptor beta chains were read from a single sample in a study of Ad26.COV2.S vaccination and SARS-CoV-2 variants. Measured with immunoSEQ multiplex PCR; TCRdb has only the in-frame clones, and not every one. The table lists about 680,000 clones, roughly 90% of them singletons, with roughly 1.5% in the top ten. The material was peripheral blood, obtained in a trial of Ad26.COV2.S vaccine versus placebo. The receptor set was obtained from a person aged 18-60 years who received the Ad26.COV2.S COVID-19 vaccine or a placebo. Each CDR3 is given with its conserved first and last residue. The D gene is left open where the match is weak. Clone size appears in some rows only: once, few, many, or a class for an expanded clone.

v_call: TRBV12-3/TRBV12-4; clone_size: -; d_call: -; j_call: TRBJ2-7; cdr3_aa: CASSHGYEQYF; cdr3_nt: TGTGCCAGCAGTCACGGGTACGAGCAGTACTTC
v_call: TRBV7-8; clone_size: many; d_call: -; j_call: TRBJ1-4; cdr3_aa: CASSPRDANEKLFF; cdr3_nt: TGTGCCAGCAGCCCTCGGGACGCTAATGAAAAACTGTTTTTT
v_call: TRBV24-1; clone_size: -; d_call: TRBD2; j_call: TRBJ2-5; cdr3_aa: CATSDGTSGVLETQYF; cdr3_nt: TGTGCCACCAGTGATGGGACTAGCGGGGTATTAGAGACCCAGTACTTC
v_call: TRBV11-1; clone_size: few; d_call: -; j_call: TRBJ1-6; cdr3_aa: CASSSDSPLHF; cdr3_nt: TGTGCCAGCAGCTCGGATTCACCCCTCCACTTT
v_call: TRBV27; clone_size: -; d_call: -; j_call: TRBJ1-5; cdr3_aa: CASSLGKYSNQPQHF; cdr3_nt: TGTGCCAGCAGTTTGGGGAAATATAGCAATCAGCCCCAGCATTTT
v_call: TRBV9; clone_size: -; d_call: -; j_call: TRBJ2-6; cdr3_aa: CASSAGFAGANVLTF; cdr3_nt: TGTGCCAGCAGCGCCGGATTTGCTGGGGCCAACGTCCTGACTTTC
v_call: TRBV3-1/TRBV3-2; clone_size: -; d_call: -; j_call: TRBJ1-2; cdr3_aa: CASSQDTGSRGYTF; cdr3_nt: TGTGCCAGCAGCCAAGATACGGGTTCTCGGGGCTACACCTTC
v_call: TRBV7-8; clone_size: -; d_call: TRBD2; j_call: TRBJ2-7; cdr3_aa: CASSLAPTSGYEQYF; cdr3_nt: TGTGCCAGCAGCTTAGCGCCTACTAGCGGGTACGAGCAGTACTTC
v_call: TRBV5-4; clone_size: few; d_call: -; j_call: TRBJ2-2; cdr3_aa: CASSSFGGMTGELFF; cdr3_nt: TGTGCCAGCAGCTCTTTTGGGGGAATGACCGGGGAGCTGTTTTTT
v_call: TRBV9; clone_size: -; d_call: TRBD1; j_call: TRBJ2-3; cdr3_aa: CASSVRQGSDTQYF; cdr3_nt: TGTGCCAGCAGCGTCCGACAGGGATCAGATACGCAGTATTTT
v_call: TRBV6-1; clone_size: -; d_call: -; j_call: TRBJ2-1; cdr3_aa: CASTVDRIRFF; cdr3_nt: TGTGCCAGCACCGTAGACAGGATACGGTTCTTC
v_call: TRBV10-1; clone_size: -; d_call: -; j_call: TRBJ1-1; cdr3_aa: CASSEDRTDTEAFF; cdr3_nt: TGCGCCAGCAGTGAAGATAGGACGGACACTGAAGCTTTCTTT
v_call: TRBV25-1; clone_size: -; d_call: -; j_call: TRBJ2-7; cdr3_aa: CASSEVGTPRLYF; cdr3_nt: TGTGCCAGCAGTGAGGTGGGGACACCGAGACTGTACTTC
v_call: TRBV12-3/TRBV12-4; clone_size: -; d_call: -; j_call: TRBJ1-6; cdr3_aa: CASSRATGSPLHF; cdr3_nt: TGTGCCAGCAGCCGGGCCACGGGTTCACCCCTCCACTTT
v_call: TRBV5-4; clone_size: -; d_call: -; j_call: TRBJ2-3; cdr3_aa: CASSPTRRIDTQYF; cdr3_nt: TGTGCCAGCAGCCCTACAAGGCGGATAGATACGCAGTATTTT
v_call: TRBV10-3; clone_size: once; d_call: TRBD2; j_call: TRBJ2-1; cdr3_aa: CAISLAGGREGEQFF; cdr3_nt: TGTGCCATCAGTTTAGCGGGGGGGCGGGAAGGTGAGCAGTTCTTC